What follows describes a single TCR beta chain. The antigen it recognizes is unknown. Base-call qualities are not available, and no considerably larger clone is one nucleotide away. This sample is part of a study of CD8 T cells in Susac syndrome (dated by TCRdb to about 2019). For the study in its entirety: Whether CD8+ T cell activation and differentiation in Susac syndrome was antigen driven was tested using repertoire sequencing. The clonality of the CD8+ T cell repertoire was compared across over 9 healthy donors, some 14 Susac syndrome patients and 15 multiple sclerosis patients.

General findings and caveats noted by the study authors: The study acknowledged that relatively few individuals were included in the TCR sequencing and HLA analysis.

RNA was extracted using the RNeasy kit, and roughly 0.5 to 1 microgram was reverse transcribed with random hexamers. The immunoSEQ multiplex PCR assay, which covers 54 Vbeta and 13 Jbeta segments, was used to amplify TCR beta CDR3 regions. To correct PCR amplification bias, a synthetic template baseline was used for both primer optimization and computational correction. On the study's bioinformatics: Reads were assigned to V, D and J genes according to IMGT and analyzed in immunoSEQ Analyzer, with only productive sequences retained. Clonality was computed as one minus Shannon entropy normalized by log2 of the number of productive unique sequences. Public and private clones were assessed among the 100 most prevalent clones of each patient and control. Clones were defined as Susac-specific when absent from the healthy and MS cohorts, from about a thousand published viral clones and from other ImmuneACCESS disease sequences. TCRdb ran its own pipeline on the public reads, namely fastp trimming at Q25 and MiXCR clone calling, and kept in-frame beta chains. Each CDR3 protein appears once, grouped with its most common genes and DNA. In this record, the V and J calls reflect TCRdb's handling and not the investigators' own analysis. Here the sample has about 400,000 distinct CDR3 sequences; approximately 85% occur a single time. Approximately 0.12% of the sample comes from the top ten.

Peripheral blood CD8+ and CD4+ T cells from healthy donors, Susac syndrome patients and multiple sclerosis patients were profiled by high-throughput TCR beta sequencing. The multiple sclerosis controls were treatment-naive patients whose relapsing-remitting disease, either stable or active, fulfilled the revised McDonald criteria. CD8+ TEMRA cells were enriched by FACS, while bulk CD8+ and CD4+ T cells were purified by magnetic negative isolation. Blood was collected in EDTA tubes and processed within 24 hours, with PBMCs isolated through density gradient centrifugation. PBMCs intended for TCR sequencing were cryopreserved in liquid nitrogen and thawed later in a water bath at 37 degrees C. Purity of sorted or isolated CD4+, CD8+ and CD8+ TEMRA cells was at least 90%. V is pared back by 2 bases and J by 0 bases, with 8 bases lying between the germline termini. The CDR3 spans 15 residues, from the cysteine through the phenylalanine. The entry retains the CDR3 DNA only, 45 bases that are in frame from base 1. As encoded in the germline V gene (reference sequence), CDR1 is MNHEY while CDR2 is SMNVEV.

The V and J segments used are TRBV27 and TRBJ2-1, with the D segment identity uncertain. This clonotype originated in a human donor with multiple sclerosis. The specimen was CD8+ T cells from PBMCs. The nucleotide sequence reads as follows: TGTGCCAGCAGTTTAGCCGCTAGCTCCTACAATGAGCAGTTCTTC. This is translated as CASSLAASSYNEQFF.